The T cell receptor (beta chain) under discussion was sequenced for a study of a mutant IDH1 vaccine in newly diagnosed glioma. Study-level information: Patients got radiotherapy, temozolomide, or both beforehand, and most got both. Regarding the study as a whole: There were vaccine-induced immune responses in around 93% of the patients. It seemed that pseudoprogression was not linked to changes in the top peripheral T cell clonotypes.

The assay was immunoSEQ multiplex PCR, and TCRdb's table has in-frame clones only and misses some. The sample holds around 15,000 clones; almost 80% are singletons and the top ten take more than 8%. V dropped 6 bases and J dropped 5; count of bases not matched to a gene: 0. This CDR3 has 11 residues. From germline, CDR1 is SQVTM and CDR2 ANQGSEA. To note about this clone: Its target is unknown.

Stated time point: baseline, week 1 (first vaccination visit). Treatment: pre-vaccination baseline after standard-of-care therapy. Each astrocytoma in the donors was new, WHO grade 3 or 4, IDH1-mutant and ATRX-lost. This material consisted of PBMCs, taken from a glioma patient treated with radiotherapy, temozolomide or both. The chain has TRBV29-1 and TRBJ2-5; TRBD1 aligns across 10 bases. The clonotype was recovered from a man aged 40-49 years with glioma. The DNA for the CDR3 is TGCAGCGTGGGACAGGGGGAGACCCAGTACTTC. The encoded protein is CSVGQGETQYF.